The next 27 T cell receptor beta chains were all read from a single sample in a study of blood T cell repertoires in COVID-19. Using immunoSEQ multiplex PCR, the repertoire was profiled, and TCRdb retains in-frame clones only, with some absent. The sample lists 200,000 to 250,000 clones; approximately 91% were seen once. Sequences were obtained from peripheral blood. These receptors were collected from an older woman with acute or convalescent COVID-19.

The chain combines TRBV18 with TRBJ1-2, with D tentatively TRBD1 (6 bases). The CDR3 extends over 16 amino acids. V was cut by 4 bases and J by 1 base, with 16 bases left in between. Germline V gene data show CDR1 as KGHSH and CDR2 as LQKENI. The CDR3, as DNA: TGTGCCAGCTCACTCGACCGGGACACCAATAACTATGGCTACACCTTC. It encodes CASSLDRDTNNYGYTF.

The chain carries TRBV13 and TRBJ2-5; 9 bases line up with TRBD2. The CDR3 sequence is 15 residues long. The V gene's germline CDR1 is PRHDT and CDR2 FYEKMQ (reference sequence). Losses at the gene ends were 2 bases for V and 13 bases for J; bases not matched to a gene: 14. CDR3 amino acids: CASSLMSSGNLGRYF. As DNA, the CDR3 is TGTGCCAGCAGCTTAATGTCTAGCGGGAACCTAGGACGGTACTTC.

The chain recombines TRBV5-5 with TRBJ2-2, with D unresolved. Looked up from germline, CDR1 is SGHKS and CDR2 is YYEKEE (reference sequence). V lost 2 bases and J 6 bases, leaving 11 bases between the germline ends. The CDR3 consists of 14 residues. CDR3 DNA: TGTGCCAGCAGCTTAATAGAAAGCCCCGGGGAGCTGTTTTTT. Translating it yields CASSLIESPGELFF.

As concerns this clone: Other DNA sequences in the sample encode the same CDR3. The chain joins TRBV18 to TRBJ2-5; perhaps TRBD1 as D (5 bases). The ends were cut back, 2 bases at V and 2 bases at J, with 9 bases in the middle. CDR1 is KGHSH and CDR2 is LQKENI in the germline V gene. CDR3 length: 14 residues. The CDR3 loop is CASSPRGDQETQYF. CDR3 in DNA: TGTGCCAGCTCACCAAGGGGTGATCAAGAGACCCAGTACTTC.

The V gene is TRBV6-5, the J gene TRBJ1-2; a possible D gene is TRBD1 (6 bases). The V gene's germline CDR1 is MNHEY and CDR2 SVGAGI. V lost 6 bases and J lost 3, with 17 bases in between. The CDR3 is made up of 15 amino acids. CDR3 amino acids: CASSRGGGSDYGYTF. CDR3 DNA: TGTGCCAGCAGCAGGGGCGGAGGTTCGGACTATGGCTACACCTTC.

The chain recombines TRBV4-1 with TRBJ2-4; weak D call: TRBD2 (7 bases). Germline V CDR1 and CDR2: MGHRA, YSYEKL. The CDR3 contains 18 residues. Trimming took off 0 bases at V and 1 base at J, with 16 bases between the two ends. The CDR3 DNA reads TGCGCCAGCAGCCAAGATCTTGGGAGGGGGGTCGCCAAAAACATTCAGTACTTC. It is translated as CASSQDLGRGVAKNIQYF.

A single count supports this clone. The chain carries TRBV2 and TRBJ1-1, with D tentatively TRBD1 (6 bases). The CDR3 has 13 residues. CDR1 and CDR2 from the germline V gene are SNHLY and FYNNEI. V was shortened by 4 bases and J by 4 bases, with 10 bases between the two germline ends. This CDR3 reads CASSAAGVTEAFF. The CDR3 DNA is TGTGCCAGCAGTGCTGCAGGGGTCACTGAAGCTTTCTTT. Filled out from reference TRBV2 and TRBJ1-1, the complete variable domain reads EPEVTQTPSHQVTQMGQEVILRCVPISNHLYFYWYRQILGQKVEFLVSFYNNEISEKSEIFDDQFSVERPDGSNFTLKIRSTKLEDSAMYFCASSAAGVTEAFFGQGTRLTVV.

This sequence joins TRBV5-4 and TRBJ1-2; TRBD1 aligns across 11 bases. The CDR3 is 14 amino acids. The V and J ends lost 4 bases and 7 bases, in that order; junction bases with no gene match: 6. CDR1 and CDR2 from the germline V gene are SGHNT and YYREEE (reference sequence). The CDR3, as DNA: TGTGCCAGCAGCGGCCGGGACAGGGGGTTTGGCTACACCTTC. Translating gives CASSGRDRGFGYTF.

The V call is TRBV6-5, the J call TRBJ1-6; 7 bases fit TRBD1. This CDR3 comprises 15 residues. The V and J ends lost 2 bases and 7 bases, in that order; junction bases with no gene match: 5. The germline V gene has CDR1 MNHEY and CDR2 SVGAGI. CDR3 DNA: TGTGCCAGCAGTTACGACCAGGGGGGCAATTCACCCCTCCACTTT. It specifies CASSYDQGGNSPLHF.

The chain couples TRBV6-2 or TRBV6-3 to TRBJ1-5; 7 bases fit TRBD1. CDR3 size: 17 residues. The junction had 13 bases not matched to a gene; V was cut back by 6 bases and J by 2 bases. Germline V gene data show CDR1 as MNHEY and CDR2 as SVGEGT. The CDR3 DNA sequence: TGTGCCAGCAGCCCGGGACAGCAGCGCCTCGGCAATCAGCCCCAGCATTTT. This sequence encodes CASSPGQQRLGNQPQHF.

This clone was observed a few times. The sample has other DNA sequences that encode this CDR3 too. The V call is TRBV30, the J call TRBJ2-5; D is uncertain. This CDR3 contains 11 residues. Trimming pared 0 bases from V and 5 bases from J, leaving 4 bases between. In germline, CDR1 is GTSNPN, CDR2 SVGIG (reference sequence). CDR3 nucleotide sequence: TGTGCCTGGAGTGTACGGGAGACCCAGTACTTC. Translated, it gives CAWSVRETQYF. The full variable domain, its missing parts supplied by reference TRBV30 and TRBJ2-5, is SQTIHQWPATLVQPVGSPLSLECTVEGTSNPNLYWYRQAAGRGLQLLFYSVGIGQISSEVPQNLSASRPQDRQFILSSKKLLLSDSGFYLCAWSVRETQYFGPGTRLLVL.

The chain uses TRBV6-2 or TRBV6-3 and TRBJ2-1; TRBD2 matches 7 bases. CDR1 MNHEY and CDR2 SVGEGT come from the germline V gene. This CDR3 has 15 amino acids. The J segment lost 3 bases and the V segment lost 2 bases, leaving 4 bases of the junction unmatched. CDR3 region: CASSYRDYYYNEQFF. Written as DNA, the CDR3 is TGTGCCAGCAGTTACCGGGACTACTACTACAATGAGCAGTTCTTC.

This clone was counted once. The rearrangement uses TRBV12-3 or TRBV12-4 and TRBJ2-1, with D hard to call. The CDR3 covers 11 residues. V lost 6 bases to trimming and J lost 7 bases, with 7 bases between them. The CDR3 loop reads CASRIRNEQFF. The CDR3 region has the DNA TGTGCCAGCAGGATCCGGAATGAGCAGTTCTTC.

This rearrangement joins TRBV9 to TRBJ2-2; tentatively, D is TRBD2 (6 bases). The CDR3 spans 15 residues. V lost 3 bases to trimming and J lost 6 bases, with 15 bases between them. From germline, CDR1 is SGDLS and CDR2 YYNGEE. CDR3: CASSAGGRISGELFF. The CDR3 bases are TGTGCCAGCAGCGCCGGGGGTAGGATATCCGGGGAGCTGTTTTTT.

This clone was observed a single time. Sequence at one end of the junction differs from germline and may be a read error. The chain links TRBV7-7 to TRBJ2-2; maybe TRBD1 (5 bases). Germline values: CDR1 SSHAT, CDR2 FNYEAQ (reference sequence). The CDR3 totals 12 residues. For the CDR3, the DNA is TGTGCTAGCAGTCAGGGTGCCGGGGAGCTGTTTTTT. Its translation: CASSQGAGELFF.

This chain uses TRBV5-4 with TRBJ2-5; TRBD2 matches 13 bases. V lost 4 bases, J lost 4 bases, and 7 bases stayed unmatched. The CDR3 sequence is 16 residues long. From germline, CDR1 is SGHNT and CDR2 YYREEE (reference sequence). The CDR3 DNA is TGTGCCAGCAGCGCCGGACTAGCGGGAGACAGAGAGACCCAGTACTTC. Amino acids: CASSAGLAGDRETQYF.

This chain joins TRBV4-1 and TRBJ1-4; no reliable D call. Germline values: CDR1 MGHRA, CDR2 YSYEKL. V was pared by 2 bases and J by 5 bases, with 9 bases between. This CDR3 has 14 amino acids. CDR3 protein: CASSQFGENEKLFF. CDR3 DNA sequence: TGCGCCAGCAGCCAATTTGGGGAGAATGAAAAACTGTTTTTT.

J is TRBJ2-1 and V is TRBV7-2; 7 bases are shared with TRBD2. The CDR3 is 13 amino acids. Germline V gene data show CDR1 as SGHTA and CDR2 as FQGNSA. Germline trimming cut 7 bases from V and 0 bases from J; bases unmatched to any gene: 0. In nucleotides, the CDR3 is TGTGCCAGCAAGCGGGACTCCTACAATGAGCAGTTCTTC. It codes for CASKRDSYNEQFF.

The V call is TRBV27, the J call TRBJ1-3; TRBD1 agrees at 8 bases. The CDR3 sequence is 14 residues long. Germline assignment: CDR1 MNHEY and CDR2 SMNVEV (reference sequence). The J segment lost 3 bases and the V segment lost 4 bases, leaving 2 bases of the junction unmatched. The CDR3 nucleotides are TGTGCCAGCAGTTCGACAGGGGATGGAAACACCATATATTTT. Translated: CASSSTGDGNTIYF.

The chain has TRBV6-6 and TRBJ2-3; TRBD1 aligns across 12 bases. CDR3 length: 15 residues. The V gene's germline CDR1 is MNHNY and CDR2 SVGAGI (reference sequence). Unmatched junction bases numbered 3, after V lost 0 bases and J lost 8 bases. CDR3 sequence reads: CASSYSGTGGGTQYF. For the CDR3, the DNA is TGTGCCAGCAGTTACTCGGGGACAGGGGGCGGTACGCAGTATTTT.

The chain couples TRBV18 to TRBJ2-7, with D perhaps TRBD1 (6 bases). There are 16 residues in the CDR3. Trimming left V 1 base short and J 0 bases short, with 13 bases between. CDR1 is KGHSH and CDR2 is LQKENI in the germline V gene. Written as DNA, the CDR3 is TGTGCCAGCTCACCACAGGGGGTCCTCATCTCCTACGAGCAGTACTTC. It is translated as CASSPQGVLISYEQYF.

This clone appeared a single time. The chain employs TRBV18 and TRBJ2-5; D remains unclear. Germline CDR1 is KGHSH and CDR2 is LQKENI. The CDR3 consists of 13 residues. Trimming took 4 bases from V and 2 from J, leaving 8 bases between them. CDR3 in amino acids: CASSLQVQETQYF. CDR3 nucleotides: TGTGCCAGCTCACTCCAGGTACAAGAGACCCAGTACTTC.

Here the CDR3 reads CASSRGLAGAGEQYF. The CDR3 nucleotides read TGTGCCAGCAGTAGGGGACTAGCGGGGGCGGGAGAGCAGTACTTC. The chain combines TRBV2 with TRBJ2-7; TRBD2 matches 14 bases. J was trimmed by 7 bases and V by 5 bases; bases with no gene match: 7. The CDR3 extends over 15 amino acids. Germline V gene data show CDR1 as SNHLY and CDR2 as FYNNEI.

The CDR3 nucleotides read TGTGCCAGCAGCCAGAGGGGGACAGGCGCCTTTGGCGAGCAGTACTTC. Amino acids: CASSQRGTGAFGEQYF. The V and J genes are TRBV3-1 (or the pseudogene TRBV3-2) and TRBJ2-7, with 8 bases fitting TRBD1. The germline gives CDR1 LGHDT, CDR2 YNNKEL (reference sequence). Germline trimming cut 3 bases from V and 6 bases from J; bases unmatched to any gene: 13. This CDR3 is 16 amino acids long.

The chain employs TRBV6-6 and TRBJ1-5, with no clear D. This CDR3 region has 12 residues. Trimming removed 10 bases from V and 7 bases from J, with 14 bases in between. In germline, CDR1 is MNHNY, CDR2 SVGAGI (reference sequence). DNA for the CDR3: TGTGCCACTTCAACCTATCGGCAGCCCCAGCATTTT. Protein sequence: CATSTYRQPQHF.

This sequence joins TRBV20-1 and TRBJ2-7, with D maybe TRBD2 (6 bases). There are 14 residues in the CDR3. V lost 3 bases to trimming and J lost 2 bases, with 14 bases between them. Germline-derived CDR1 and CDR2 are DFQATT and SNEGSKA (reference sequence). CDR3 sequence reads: CSASLGGATYEQYF. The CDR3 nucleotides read TGCAGTGCTAGTCTCGGCGGGGCCACCTACGAGCAGTACTTC.

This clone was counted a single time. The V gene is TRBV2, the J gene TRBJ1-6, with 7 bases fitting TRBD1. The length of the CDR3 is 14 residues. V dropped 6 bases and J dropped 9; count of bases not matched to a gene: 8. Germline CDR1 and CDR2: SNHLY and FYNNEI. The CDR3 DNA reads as TGTGCCAGCAGACGACAGGGTTTCAGTTCACCCCTCCACTTT. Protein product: CASRRQGFSSPLHF.